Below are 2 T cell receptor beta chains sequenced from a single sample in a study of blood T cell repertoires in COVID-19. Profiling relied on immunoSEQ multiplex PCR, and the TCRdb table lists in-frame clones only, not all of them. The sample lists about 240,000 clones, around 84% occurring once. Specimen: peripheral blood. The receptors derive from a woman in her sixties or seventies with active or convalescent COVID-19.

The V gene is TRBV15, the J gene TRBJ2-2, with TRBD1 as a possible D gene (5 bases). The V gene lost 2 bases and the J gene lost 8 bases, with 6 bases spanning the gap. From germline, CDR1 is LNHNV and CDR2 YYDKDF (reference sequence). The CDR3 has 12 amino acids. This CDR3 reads CATSRRQGELFF. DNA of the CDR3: TGTGCCACCAGCAGAAGACAGGGGGAGCTGTTTTTT.

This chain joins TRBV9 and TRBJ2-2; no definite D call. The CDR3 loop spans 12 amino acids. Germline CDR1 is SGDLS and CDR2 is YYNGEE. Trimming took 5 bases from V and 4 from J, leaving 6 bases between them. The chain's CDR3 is CASRLGTGELFF. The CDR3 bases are TGTGCCAGCAGGCTCGGCACCGGGGAGCTGTTTTTT.